This paragraph covers one T cell receptor (beta chain) sequence. The sample belongs to a study of blood T cell repertoires in COVID-19. This table comes from immunoSEQ multiplex PCR, and its TCRdb copy is limited to in-frame clones, with some not included. The sample consists of about 63,000 clones, roughly nine tenths of them appearing once. Material for sequencing was peripheral blood. The clonotype was recovered from a woman older than 75 with acute or convalescent COVID-19.

CDR3 sequence: CASSSGTGQFYGYTF. The CDR3 coding sequence is TGCGCCAGCAGCTCCGGGACAGGGCAATTCTATGGCTACACCTTC. This sequence joins TRBV5-1 and TRBJ1-2; 9 bases fit TRBD1. Trimming took 3 bases from V and 4 from J; bases not matched to a gene: 7. Germline CDR1 SGHRS, CDR2 YFSETQ. The CDR3 extends over 15 amino acids.